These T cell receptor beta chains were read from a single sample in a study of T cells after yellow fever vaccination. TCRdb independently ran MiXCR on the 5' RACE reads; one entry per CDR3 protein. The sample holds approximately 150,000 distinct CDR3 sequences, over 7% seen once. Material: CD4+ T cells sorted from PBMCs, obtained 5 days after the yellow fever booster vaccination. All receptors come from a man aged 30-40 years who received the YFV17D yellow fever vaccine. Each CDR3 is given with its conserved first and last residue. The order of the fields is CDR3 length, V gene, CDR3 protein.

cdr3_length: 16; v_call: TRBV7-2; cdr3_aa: CASSLNSPRETGELFF
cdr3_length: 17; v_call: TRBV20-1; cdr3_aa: CSASFVRDISGANVLTF
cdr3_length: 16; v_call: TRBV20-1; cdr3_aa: CSAIGVSGRARETQYF
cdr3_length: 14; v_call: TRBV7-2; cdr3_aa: CASSRDSRIGELFF
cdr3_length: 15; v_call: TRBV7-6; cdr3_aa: CASSLERKGLGFLFF
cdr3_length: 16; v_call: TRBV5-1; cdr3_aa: CASSFGNRNGANVLTF
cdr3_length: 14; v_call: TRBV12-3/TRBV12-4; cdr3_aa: CASSLAGGPGELFF
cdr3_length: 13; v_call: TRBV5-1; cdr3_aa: CASSAATFYEQYF
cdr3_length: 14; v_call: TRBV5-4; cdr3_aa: CASSQTSRTDTQYF
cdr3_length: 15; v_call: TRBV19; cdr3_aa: CASSLTSGSLDEQFF